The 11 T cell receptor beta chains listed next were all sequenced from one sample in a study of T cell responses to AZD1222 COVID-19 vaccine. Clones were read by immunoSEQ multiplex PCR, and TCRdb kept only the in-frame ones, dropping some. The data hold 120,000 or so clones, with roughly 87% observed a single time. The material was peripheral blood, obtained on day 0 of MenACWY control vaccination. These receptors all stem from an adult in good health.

The CDR3 DNA reads as TGCGCCAGCAGCTGGGGACCTAATGAAAAACTGTTTTTT. This encodes CASSWGPNEKLFF. The chain recombines TRBV5-1 with TRBJ1-4; the D gene is possibly TRBD1 (5 bases). Germline loops: CDR1 SGHRS, CDR2 YFSETQ. V lost 3 bases to trimming and J lost 3 bases, with 6 bases between them. This CDR3 contains 13 residues.

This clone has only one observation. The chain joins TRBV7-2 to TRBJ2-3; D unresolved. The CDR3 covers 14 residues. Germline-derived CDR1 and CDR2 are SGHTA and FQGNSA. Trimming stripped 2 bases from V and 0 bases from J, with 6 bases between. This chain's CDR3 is CASSLILSTDTQYF. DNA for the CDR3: TGTGCCAGCAGCTTAATCCTGAGCACAGATACGCAGTATTTT. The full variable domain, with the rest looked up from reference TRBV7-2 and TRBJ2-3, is GAGVSQSPSNKVTEKGKDVELRCDPISGHTALYWYRQSLGQGLEFLIYFQGNSAPDKSGLPSDRFSAERTGGSVSTLTIQRTQQEDSAVYLCASSLILSTDTQYFGPGTRLTVL.

CDR3 sequence (DNA): TGTGCCAGCAGCAGCAGGGAACGTGCTTTCTTT. Its translation: CASSSRERAFF. The chain links TRBV6-2 or TRBV6-3 to TRBJ1-1; D is perhaps TRBD1 (5 bases). The V gene lost 6 bases and the J gene lost 11 bases, with 13 bases spanning the gap. The CDR3 spans 11 residues. Germline V gene lookup returns CDR1 MNHEY and CDR2 SVGEGT.

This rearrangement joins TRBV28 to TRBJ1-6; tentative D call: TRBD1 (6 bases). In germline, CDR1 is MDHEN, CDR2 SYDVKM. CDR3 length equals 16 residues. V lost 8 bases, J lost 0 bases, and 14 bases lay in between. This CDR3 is CASSRGGSSYNSPLHF. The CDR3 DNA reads TGTGCCAGCTCAAGGGGGGGGAGCTCCTATAATTCACCCCTCCACTTT.

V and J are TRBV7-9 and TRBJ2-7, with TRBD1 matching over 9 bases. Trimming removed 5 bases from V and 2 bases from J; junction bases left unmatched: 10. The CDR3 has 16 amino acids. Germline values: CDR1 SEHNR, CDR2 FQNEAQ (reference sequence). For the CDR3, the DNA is TGTGCCAGCAGCCCCCTAACAGGGGGCAAAACCTACGAGCAGTACTTC. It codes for CASSPLTGGKTYEQYF.

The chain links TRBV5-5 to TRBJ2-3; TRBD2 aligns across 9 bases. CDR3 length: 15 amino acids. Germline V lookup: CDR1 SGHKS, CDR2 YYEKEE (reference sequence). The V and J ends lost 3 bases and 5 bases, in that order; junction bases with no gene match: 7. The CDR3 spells CASSYSGSREDTQYF. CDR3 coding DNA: TGTGCCAGCAGCTATAGCGGGAGTCGGGAAGATACGCAGTATTTT. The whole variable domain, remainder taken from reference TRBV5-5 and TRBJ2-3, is DAGVTQSPTHLIKTRGQQVTLRCSPISGHKSVSWYQQVLGQGPQFIFQYYEKEERGRGNFPDRFSARQFPNYSSELNVNALLLGDSALYLCASSYSGSREDTQYFGPGTRLTVL.

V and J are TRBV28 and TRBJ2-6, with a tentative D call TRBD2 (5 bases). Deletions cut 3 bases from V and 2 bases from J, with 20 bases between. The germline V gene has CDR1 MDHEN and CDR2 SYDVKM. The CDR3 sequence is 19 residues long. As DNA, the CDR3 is TGTGCCAGCAGTTTTTTTCGTGGCGGGTCCAAAACTGGGGCCAACGTCCTGACTTTC. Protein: CASSFFRGGSKTGANVLTF.

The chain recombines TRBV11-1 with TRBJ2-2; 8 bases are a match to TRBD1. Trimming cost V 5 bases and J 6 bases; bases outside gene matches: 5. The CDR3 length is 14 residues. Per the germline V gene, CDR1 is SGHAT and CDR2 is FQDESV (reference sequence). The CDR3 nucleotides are TGTGCCAGCAGCCCCCGGACAGGGCCCGGGGAGCTGTTTTTT. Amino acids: CASSPRTGPGELFF.

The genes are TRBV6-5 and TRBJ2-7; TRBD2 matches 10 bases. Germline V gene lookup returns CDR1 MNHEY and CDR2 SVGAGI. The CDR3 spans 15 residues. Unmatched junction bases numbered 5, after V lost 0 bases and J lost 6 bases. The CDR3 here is CASSYSRLAGGEQYF. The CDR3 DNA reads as TGTGCCAGCAGTTACTCGCGATTAGCGGGAGGCGAGCAGTACTTC.

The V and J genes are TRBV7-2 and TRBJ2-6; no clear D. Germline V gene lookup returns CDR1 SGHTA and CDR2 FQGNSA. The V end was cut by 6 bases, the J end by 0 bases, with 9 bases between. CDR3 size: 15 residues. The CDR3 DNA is TGTGCCAGCAGTCCCGTGAACTCTGGGGCCAACGTCCTGACTTTC. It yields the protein CASSPVNSGANVLTF.

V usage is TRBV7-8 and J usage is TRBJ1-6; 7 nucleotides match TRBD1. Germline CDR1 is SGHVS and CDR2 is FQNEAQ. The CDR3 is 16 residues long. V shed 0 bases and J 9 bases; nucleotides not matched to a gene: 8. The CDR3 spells CASSLASRGEGSPLHF. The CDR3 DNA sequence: TGTGCCAGCAGCTTAGCCAGCAGGGGGGAGGGTTCACCCCTCCACTTT.